A single sample gave rise to the 5 T cell receptor beta chains below, sequenced in a study of monozygotic twins with inflammatory bowel disease. TCRdb re-called the 5' RACE reads; one entry per CDR3 protein, DNA not given. The table lists approximately 380,000 distinct CDR3 sequences. Input material: blood. The receptors were sampled from a human donor with ulcerative colitis or Crohn's disease, or a healthy co-twin of an affected twin (not recorded which).

This chain joins TRBV5-6 and TRBJ2-1; TCRdb outputs TRBD1, but without DNA this stays unchecked. CDR1 and CDR2 from the germline V gene are SGHDT and YYEEEE. The CDR3 is made up of 16 amino acids. The CDR3 loop is CASSWEQGAVYNEQFF.

The CDR3 sequence: CATSEAGTDYGYTF. The rearrangement links TRBV24-1 to TRBJ1-2; the D call from TCRdb, TRBD1, cannot be confirmed without DNA. The germline gives CDR1 KGHDR, CDR2 SFDVKD. This CDR3 spans 14 amino acids.

The CDR3 spells CASTWTVGYGYTF. The V call is TRBV19, the J call TRBJ1-2; without DNA, the TCRdb call of TRBD1 cannot be checked. The CDR3 contains 13 residues. Germline V gene data show CDR1 as LNHDA and CDR2 as SQIVND (reference sequence).

The chain combines TRBV7-2 with TRBJ2-3; checking the TCRdb D call of TRBD1 is not possible without DNA. CDR3 length equals 15 residues. Germline assignment: CDR1 SGHTA and CDR2 FQGNSA. This chain's CDR3 is CASSLRGHGTDTQYF.

This chain uses TRBV25-1 with TRBJ2-6; TCRdb outputs TRBD1, but without DNA this stays unchecked. This CDR3 is 17 amino acids long. Germline V lookup: CDR1 MGHDK, CDR2 SYGVNS. This CDR3 reads CASTPGQGVTGANVLTF.